Below are 17 T cell receptor beta chains sequenced from a single sample in a study of cytomegalovirus exposure and HLA in healthy donors (dated by TCRdb to the late 2010s). Libraries were prepared through the immunoSEQ multiplex PCR assay. TCRdb's version of the immuneACCESS table is confined to in-frame rearrangements and falls short of the full clone set. An unresolved V gene accounts for under half of the shortfall where checked; the remainder is of unknown origin. Across this sample there are approximately 64,000 clones, with about 89% seen only once. Together, the top ten hold 1.5% to 2% of the sample. The sample comprised PBMCs. The receptors come from a young woman in good health and CMV-seronegative.

This clone was counted a single time. V is TRBV5-1 and J is TRBJ2-3; perhaps TRBD1 as D (6 bases). This CDR3 is built from 15 residues. Trimming shortened V by 0 bases and J by 3 bases, and 11 bases separated the two germline ends. CDR1 is SGHRS, CDR2 YFSETQ, per germline. CDR3 amino acids: CASSLGGQITDTQYF. The CDR3 DNA reads TGCGCCAGCAGCTTGGGCGGACAGATAACAGATACGCAGTATTTT.

V and J are TRBV7-8 and TRBJ1-2; no reliable D call. The length of the CDR3 is 15 residues. The V gene's germline CDR1 is SGHVS and CDR2 FQNEAQ. V was pared by 0 bases and J by 3 bases, with 11 bases between. In nucleotides, the CDR3 is TGTGCCAGCAGCTTAGCTGCAGGAGGCCACTATGGCTACACCTTC. The encoded protein is CASSLAAGGHYGYTF.

The chain combines TRBV29-1 with TRBJ1-2, with D uncertain. The CDR3 runs 12 residues. Germline CDR1 and CDR2: SQVTM and ANQGSEA. V was shortened by 4 bases and J by 0 bases, with 6 bases between the two germline ends. As DNA, the CDR3 is TGCAGCGTTGCGGTGACTAACTATGGCTACACCTTC. Amino acid sequence: CSVAVTNYGYTF.

V usage is TRBV28 and J usage is TRBJ2-7; TRBD2 matches 7 bases. The CDR3 covers 16 residues. Unmatched junction bases numbered 11, after V lost 4 bases and J lost 2 bases. Germline loops: CDR1 MDHEN, CDR2 SYDVKM. The CDR3 region has the DNA TGTGCCAGCAGTTCATACGGGACTACCCTTACCTACGAGCAGTACTTC. It specifies CASSSYGTTLTYEQYF.

The rearrangement links TRBV5-1 to TRBJ1-5, with 9 bases aligning to TRBD1. The CDR3 has 14 residues. Germline CDR1 is SGHRS and CDR2 is YFSETQ. J was trimmed by 5 bases and V by 4 bases; bases with no gene match: 4. The CDR3 region is CASSLDRGDQPQHF. CDR3 nucleotides: TGCGCCAGCAGCCTGGACAGGGGAGATCAGCCCCAGCATTTT.

The chain uses TRBV2 and TRBJ1-1; no firm D call. The CDR3 has 13 amino acids. Germline values: CDR1 SNHLY, CDR2 FYNNEI. V was pared by 4 bases and J by 5 bases, with 11 bases between. CDR3 DNA: TGTGCCAGCAGTGGGTCGAGAGGTACTGAAGCTTTCTTT. Protein sequence: CASSGSRGTEAFF.

The chain joins TRBV7-6 to TRBJ2-7; D is perhaps TRBD2 (5 bases). Germline loops: CDR1 SGHVS, CDR2 FNYEAQ. Trimming cost V 1 base and J 3 bases, with 22 bases left between them. This CDR3 has 18 residues. The CDR3 DNA is TGTGCCAGCAGCTTAGTGCTAGCCTCCCCGGCGAACCTCTACGAGCAGTACTTC. Its translation is CASSLVLASPANLYEQYF.

The chain uses TRBV2 and TRBJ1-3; 9 positions agree with TRBD1. The germline V gene encodes CDR1 SNHLY and CDR2 FYNNEI. This CDR3 has 15 amino acids. J gave up 2 bases and V 6 bases, and 5 bases lay outside the gene matches. The CDR3 loop reads CASRQQGAAGNTIYF. The CDR3 region has the DNA TGTGCCAGCAGACAACAGGGGGCTGCTGGAAACACCATATATTTT.

This clone is a singleton in its sample. V is TRBV30 and J is TRBJ2-7; 11 bases match TRBD2. V lost 2 bases, J lost 2 bases, and 5 bases stayed unmatched. The CDR3 sequence is 15 residues long. Germline CDR1 and CDR2: GTSNPN and SVGIG (reference sequence). CDR3 nucleotides: TGTGCCTGGAGTATAGCGGGGGGGCTAACCTACGAGCAGTACTTC. Translation: CAWSIAGGLTYEQYF.

V and J are TRBV11-2 and TRBJ1-1, with D tentatively TRBD1 (5 bases). V was trimmed by 4 bases and J by 4 bases, leaving 19 bases between them. The CDR3 has 16 amino acids. The germline V gene has CDR1 SGHAT and CDR2 FQNNGV. CDR3 nucleotides: TGTGCCAGCAGCTCCCTGGGGGGGGGAGGGAGCACTGAAGCTTTCTTT. This encodes CASSSLGGGGSTEAFF.

The chain combines TRBV7-9 with TRBJ1-5, with D perhaps TRBD1 (5 bases). Germline V gives CDR1 SEHNR, CDR2 FQNEAQ (reference sequence). The V end lost 6 bases, the J end lost 6 bases, and 15 bases lay between the germline ends. CDR3 length: 14 residues. CDR3 DNA: TGTGCCAGCAGACGCCGCCCAGGGTTTCAGCCCCAGCATTTT. Translating gives CASRRRPGFQPQHF.

The rearrangement links TRBV21-1 to TRBJ2-5; the D call TRBD1 from the table was never checked on the DNA. TRBV21-1 represents a pseudogene. This CDR3 is 15 amino acids long. In DNA, the CDR3 is TGTGCCAGCAGCAAGGGGCCTAGGGGACAAGAGACCCAGTACTTC. This codes for CASSKGPRGQETQYF.

V gene TRBV27 combines with J gene TRBJ2-7, with D perhaps TRBD1 (6 bases). This CDR3 spans 15 amino acids. Trimming took off 5 bases at V and 0 bases at J, with 14 bases between the two ends. Germline V lookup: CDR1 MNHEY, CDR2 SMNVEV (reference sequence). This CDR3 is CASSDTGTFSYEQYF. CDR3 nucleotides: TGTGCCAGCAGTGACACAGGGACCTTCTCCTACGAGCAGTACTTC.

This chain connects TRBV29-1 to TRBJ2-7, with TRBD2 matching 7 bases. Germline CDR1 and CDR2: SQVTM and ANQGSEA. The trim removed 3 bases at V and 4 bases at J, leaving 12 bases unmatched. The CDR3 contains 15 residues. The CDR3 DNA sequence: TGCAGCGTTGAGTCCCCCGGGAGGACGGCGTACGAGCAGTACTTC. Its protein is CSVESPGRTAYEQYF.

The chain has TRBV9 and TRBJ2-7; D call uncertain. Germline lookup yields CDR1 SGDLS and CDR2 YYNGEE. The germline V and J ends were trimmed by 0 bases and 0 bases, with 10 bases remaining between them. The CDR3 length is 15 residues. This CDR3 reads CASSVAQTGSYEQYF. CDR3 DNA sequence: TGTGCCAGCAGCGTAGCTCAGACTGGCTCCTACGAGCAGTACTTC.

This chain uses TRBV27 with TRBJ1-5, with a possible D match to TRBD1 (5 bases). Germline V gene data show CDR1 as MNHEY and CDR2 as SMNVEV (reference sequence). This CDR3 is 16 amino acids long. Trimming took 6 bases from V and 1 from J, leaving 16 bases between them. In DNA, the CDR3 is TGTGCCAGCAGCAAATGGGGGGGAGGGAGCAATCAGCCCCAGCATTTT. Protein: CASSKWGGGSNQPQHF.

V usage is TRBV5-1 and J usage is TRBJ1-1, with TRBD1 matching over 10 bases. V shed 7 bases and J 5 bases; nucleotides not matched to a gene: 8. Germline V gives CDR1 SGHRS, CDR2 YFSETQ. The CDR3 extends over 14 amino acids. The CDR3 spells CASLKGQGVTEAFF. CDR3 bases: TGCGCCAGCCTAAAAGGACAGGGGGTTACTGAAGCTTTCTTT.